This T cell receptor beta chain was found in a study of regulatory T cells in long-lasting Graves disease. Unmatched junction bases numbered 2, after V lost 5 bases and J lost 6 bases. The length of the CDR3 is 13 residues. Germline CDR1 and CDR2: SGHNT and YENEEA. Many counts were recorded for this clonotype. CDR3 regions were amplified by Arm-PCR using iRepertoire HTBI primers to build TCR beta libraries. TCRdb re-analysed the multiplex PCR reads in MiXCR, keeping a single row per CDR3 protein. The table has hundreds of thousands of distinct CDR3 sequences, approximately 15% seen once; the top ten hold less than 35%. This sample's time point: newly diagnosed GD, antithyroid drugs for less than 3 months. From PBMCs, RNA was extracted and then used to make the TCR library. These data were also reused for a study on T cells in Graves' hyperthyroidism and ophthalmopathy.

Material: peripheral blood mononuclear cells (PBMCs), obtained at new diagnosis, from a patient treated with antithyroid drugs. The receptor comes from a man aged 40-50 years with Graves disease. This sequence joins TRBV11-3 and TRBJ1-1; 11 positions agree with TRBD1. CDR3 protein: CASSGQGAAEAFF. CDR3 DNA: TGTGCCAGCAGCGGACAGGGGGCCGCTGAAGCTTTCTTT.